The rows below give T cell receptor beta chains drawn from one sample of a study of breast tumors, draining lymph nodes, adjacent tissues. TCRdb re-called the multiplex PCR reads through MiXCR, storing one row per CDR3 protein. The sample records around 100,000 distinct CDR3 sequences, about 20% being singletons. The sample taken for sequencing was axillary lymph node tissue. Source of these receptors: a female donor with breast cancer. Some clones in this sample may be carry-over from other donors' samples. Each CDR3 is given with its conserved first and last residue. The D gene is left open where the match is weak. Only some rows state a clone size, as once, few, many or a class for expanded clones.

clone_size | j_call | v_call | d_call | cdr3_nt | cdr3_aa
many | TRBJ1-2 | TRBV6-5 | . | TGTGCCAGCAGTTCAGCGTTGGGCCCCTATGGCTACACCTTC | CASSSALGPYGYTF
many | TRBJ2-2 | TRBV10-3 | . | TGTGCCATCAGGGGGGCCGGAGAAGTTAGCGGGGAGCTGTTTTTT | CAIRGAGEVSGELFF
many | TRBJ1-3 | TRBV5-5 | TRBD1 | TGTGCCAGCAGCCCCAGCGGGGACAGACGAAACACCATATATTTT | CASSPSGDRRNTIYF
few | TRBJ1-2 | TRBV5-6 | TRBD1 | TGTGCCAGCAGCTTTGGCTGGGACAGTTCCCCTGAAAACTATGGCTACACCTTC | CASSFGWDSSPENYGYTF
many | TRBJ2-7 | TRBV29-1 | . | TGCAGCGTTGAGGGGTTGGGGTACGAGCAGTACTTC | CSVEGLGYEQYF
many | TRBJ2-2 | TRBV11-2 | TRBD2 | TGTGCCAGCAGCTCTCACTTACCGGGACTAGCGGCTACCGGGGAGCTGTTTTTT | CASSSHLPGLAATGELFF
once | TRBJ1-5 | TRBV2 | TRBD1 | TGTGCCAGCAGTGCGGGACAGGGTAATCAGCCCCAGCATTTT | CASSAGQGNQPQHF
many | TRBJ2-5 | TRBV20-1 | TRBD1 | TGCAGTGCTCTCGGGACAGGGGGAAGAGAGACCCAGTACTTC | CSALGTGGRETQYF
many | TRBJ1-5 | TRBV2 | . | TGTGCCAGCAGTGAAAGGCGTAGGGTAAGAAGTTCAAACAATCAGCCCCAGCATTTT | CASSERRRVRSSNNQPQHF
many | TRBJ2-2 | TRBV20-1 | . | TGCAGTGCTAGACTCGCCGGGACAACAACCGGGGAGCTGTTTTTT | CSARLAGTTTGELFF
many | TRBJ2-1 | TRBV19 | TRBD2 | TGTGCCAGTAGTACCCTACTAGCGGGAGGTTACAATGAGCAGTTCTTC | CASSTLLAGGYNEQFF
many | TRBJ2-1 | TRBV15 | TRBD2 | TGTGCCACCACCTTGAGCGGGAGGACTAACAATGAGCAGTTCTTC | CATTLSGRTNNEQFF
. | TRBJ2-2 | TRBV10-3 | TRBD1 | TGTGCCATCAGTGATGAGGGGGCGCGGTACACCGGGGAGCTGTTTTTT | CAISDEGARYTGELFF
many | TRBJ2-7 | TRBV28 | TRBD1 | TGTGCCAGCAGGCTCGGACAGGGGGCGGACGAGCAGTACTTC | CASRLGQGADEQYF
. | TRBJ2-5 | TRBV6-2/TRBV6-3 | TRBD2 | TGTGCCAGCAGGTACGAGCTAGCGGGAGGCCGCAGCCAAGAGACCCAGTACTTC | CASRYELAGGRSQETQYF
many | TRBJ2-6 | TRBV12-3/TRBV12-4 | . | TGTGCCAGCAGGAGACAGGACTCTGGGGCCAACGTCCTGACTTTC | CASRRQDSGANVLTF
many | TRBJ2-2 | TRBV7-2 | TRBD2 | TGTGCCAGCAGCACGGGACTAGTCAACACCGGGGAGCTGTTTTTT | CASSTGLVNTGELFF
few | TRBJ2-1 | TRBV5-4 | . | TGTGCCAGCAGCGGGGGACTGTTAAATGAGCAGTTCTTC | CASSGGLLNEQFF
many | TRBJ2-7 | TRBV7-9 | TRBD1 | TGTGCCAGCAGCTTAGCGGGACAGGTTTCCTACGAGCAGTACTTC | CASSLAGQVSYEQYF
many | TRBJ2-4 | TRBV5-1 | . | TGCGCCAGCAGCGTGGATGCCAAAAACATTCAGTACTTC | CASSVDAKNIQYF
. | TRBJ1-2 | TRBV28 | . | TGTGCCAGCAGGACACAGGGCCGACGGAGCTATGGCTACACCTTC | CASRTQGRRSYGYTF
. | TRBJ2-3 | TRBV5-8 | . | TGTGCCAACAGCTTTACCAGCACAGATACGCAGTATTTT | CANSFTSTDTQYF
many | TRBJ2-7 | TRBV18 | . | TGTGCCAGCTCACCACAGGGGACGGACTACGAGCAGTACTTC | CASSPQGTDYEQYF
. | TRBJ1-2 | TRBV30 | . | TGTGCCCGGAGCACTCCCCCGGCCAGGGCATACAAGGGCTACACCTTC | CARSTPPARAYKGYTF
many | TRBJ2-7 | TRBV7-6 | TRBD1 | TGTGCCAGCAGCCCCGGGACAGGGGGGACCTACGAGCAGTACTTC | CASSPGTGGTYEQYF
many | TRBJ2-2 | TRBV6-6 | . | TGTGCCAGCAGTCCCGAAGTCGGGGAGCTGTTTTTT | CASSPEVGELFF
few | TRBJ1-4 | TRBV19 | . | TGTGCCAGTAGTATTACAGGGAGTGAAAAACTGTTTTTT | CASSITGSEKLFF
many | TRBJ2-3 | TRBV20-1 | . | TGCAGTGCGGGAGGGGGACACGTACGCACAGATACGCAGTATTTT | CSAGGGHVRTDTQYF
many | TRBJ2-4 | TRBV15 | TRBD1 | TGTGCCACCAGCAGAACGACAGGGAAAAACATTCAGTACTTC | CATSRTTGKNIQYF
many | TRBJ1-6 | TRBV12-3/TRBV12-4 | TRBD1 | TGTGCCAGCAGTCTCCGGGACAGTGCCTCTGGGCCCCTCCACTTT | CASSLRDSASGPLHF
many | TRBJ2-2 | TRBV5-8 | TRBD2 | TGTGCCAGCAGCCGGACTAGCGGGTTGGTAACCGGGGAGCTGTTTTTT | CASSRTSGLVTGELFF
many | TRBJ2-3 | TRBV5-8 | . | TGTGCCAGCAGCTCGGCCCCCTACGATACGCAGTATTTT | CASSSAPYDTQYF
many | TRBJ2-1 | TRBV10-3 | . | TGTGCCATCAGTGGACCGGGAGCCCATGAGCAGTTCTTC | CAISGPGAHEQFF
many | TRBJ1-3 | TRBV4-1 | . | TGCGCCAGCAGCCAAGATCGGGGGGGAGGAGGAAACACCATATATTTT | CASSQDRGGGGNTIYF
many | TRBJ2-1 | TRBV7-9 | TRBD2 | TGTGCCATCCTTAGCGGGAGAATCAATGAGCAGTTCTTC | CAILSGRINEQFF